The rows below give T cell receptor beta chains drawn from one sample of a study of post-analysis software for immune sequencing data. TCRdb analysed the PCR reads with MiXCR anew, one entry per CDR3 protein. Of 600,000 to 700,000 distinct CDR3 sequences detected, approximately 60% appear once; the ten largest clones hold about 11%. The sample comprised blood. The origin of the receptors is a girl between 2 and 10 years old with multiple sclerosis. CDR3s include the opening cysteine and the closing phenylalanine or tryptophan. A D gene is named only where the DNA matches it firmly. The size of a clone is reported for some rows only, either as once, few or many, or as a class for expanded clones.

v_call	j_call	d_call	clone_size	cdr3_nt	cdr3_aa
TRBV4-1	TRBJ2-5	TRBD1	NA	TGCGCCAGCAGCCAAGATGGGGGGACAGGGGAGACCCAGTACTTC	CASSQDGGTGETQYF
TRBV6-2/TRBV6-3	TRBJ1-1	NA	NA	TGTGCCAGCAGTACAGGGCAGGAGAGGACTGAAGCTTTCTTT	CASSTGQERTEAFF
TRBV30	TRBJ2-3	TRBD2	NA	TGTGCCGGGACTAGCGGGGGGGACTTCACAGATACGCAGTATTTT	CAGTSGGDFTDTQYF
TRBV12-3/TRBV12-4	TRBJ2-3	TRBD2	NA	TGTGCCAGCAGTCGGGTTAAGCTAGCGGGAGGAGACTCAGATACGCAGTATTTT	CASSRVKLAGGDSDTQYF
TRBV15	TRBJ2-1	NA	few	TGTGCCACCAGCAGAGATTGGGGCGATGAGCAGTTCTTC	CATSRDWGDEQFF
TRBV6-6	TRBJ1-5	TRBD1	NA	TGTGCCAGCAGTGGAACAGGGGGTCGGGATCAGCCCCAGCATTTT	CASSGTGGRDQPQHF
TRBV5-1	TRBJ2-7	NA	NA	TGCGCCAGCAGCTTGTCCGCAGGGGAAAACTACGAGCAGTACTTC	CASSLSAGENYEQYF
TRBV6-6	TRBJ1-1	NA	NA	TGTGCCAGCAGGATAAAACAGGGGAACACTGAAGCTTTCTTT	CASRIKQGNTEAFF
TRBV29-1	TRBJ2-5	TRBD2	NA	TGCAGCGTTTGGGGGGGAGGTTGGGAGACCCAGTACTTC	CSVWGGGWETQYF
TRBV29-1	TRBJ1-2	NA	NA	TGCAGCGTCCGCTTGGGGGTGACGGAAGATGGCTACACCTTC	CSVRLGVTEDGYTF
TRBV7-9	TRBJ2-7	TRBD2	once	TGTGCCAGCAGCTTAGAGTGGACTAGCGGGGGCTACGAGCAGTACTTC	CASSLEWTSGGYEQYF
TRBV20-1	TRBJ1-5	TRBD1	once	TGCAGTGCTCGCGGGGACAGTTGGGTCAATCAGCCCCAGCATTTT	CSARGDSWVNQPQHF
TRBV3-1	TRBJ2-1	NA	few	TGTGCCAGCAGTCGGAGAAGGAGCGACAATGAGCAGTTCTTC	CASSRRRSDNEQFF
TRBV7-3	TRBJ1-3	NA	once	TGTGCCAGCAGCTTAACGGGGGGGGCTGGAAACACCATATATTTT	CASSLTGGAGNTIYF
TRBV7-2	TRBJ2-4	TRBD2	NA	TGTGCCAGCAGCTTAGGTCGAGCGGGGGAGGAAAACATTCAGTACTTC	CASSLGRAGEENIQYF
TRBV6-1	TRBJ1-1	NA	NA	TGTGCCAGCAGTGCGGTTTCGAACACTGAAGCTTTCTTT	CASSAVSNTEAFF
TRBV9	TRBJ2-3	NA	NA	TGTGCCAGCAGCGTAGAGCCCTCTCACACAGATACGCAGTATTTT	CASSVEPSHTDTQYF
TRBV25-1	TRBJ2-1	TRBD1	NA	TGTGCCAGCCGGGACAGCCTCTACAATGAGCAGTTCTTC	CASRDSLYNEQFF
TRBV5-1	TRBJ2-7	TRBD1	few	TGCGCCAGCAGCTCGGACCGGGACAGTCAATACGAGCAGTACTTC	CASSSDRDSQYEQYF
TRBV6-2/TRBV6-3	TRBJ2-7	TRBD1	NA	TGTGCCAGCAGTTACTCGGTTTGGCGGGACAGGGACCACCATTCCTACGAGCAGTACTTC	CASSYSVWRDRDHHSYEQYF
TRBV4-3	TRBJ2-3	NA	NA	TGCGCCAGCAGCCAAGATGTAGGGGCAGGCAGGGATACGCAGTATTTT	CASSQDVGAGRDTQYF
TRBV5-1	TRBJ2-7	NA	few	TGCGCCAGCAGCTTGGTGGGACATGCCTACGAGCAGTACTTC	CASSLVGHAYEQYF
TRBV20-1	TRBJ2-3	TRBD2	NA	TGCAGTGCTAGAGGGACTAGGACAGATACGCAGTATTTT	CSARGTRTDTQYF
TRBV4-2	TRBJ2-3	NA	few	TGTGCCAGCAGCCACCCAATAGGGCCAAGCACAGATACGCAGTATTTT	CASSHPIGPSTDTQYF
TRBV5-1	TRBJ1-1	NA	NA	TGCGCCAGCAGCTTGGGGCAGAACATGAACACTGAAGCTTTCTTT	CASSLGQNMNTEAFF
TRBV20-1	TRBJ2-6	NA	NA	TGCAGTGCTAGTTTGGCCGGGGCCAACGTCCTGACTTTC	CSASLAGANVLTF
TRBV2	TRBJ1-2	NA	few	TGTGCCAGCAGGAGGGACGCCTATGGCTACACCTTC	CASRRDAYGYTF
TRBV6-6	TRBJ2-7	NA	few	TGTGCCAGCAGTTACGGGAGTTTTTACGAGCAGTACTTC	CASSYGSFYEQYF
TRBV12-3/TRBV12-4	TRBJ2-3	NA	NA	TGTGCCAGCAGTTTAGCTCCCCTCGCAGGTGGACGAGATACGCAGTATTTT	CASSLAPLAGGRDTQYF
TRBV20-1	TRBJ2-6	TRBD1	few	TGCAGTGCTTGGCAGGGGGCAAGTACTGGGGCCAACGTCCTGACTTTC	CSAWQGASTGANVLTF
TRBV7-2	TRBJ2-3	TRBD2	NA	TGTGCCAGCAGCTTAGCAGCCGGGACTAGCGGGGGGACAGATACGCAGTATTTT	CASSLAAGTSGGTDTQYF
TRBV7-9	TRBJ2-5	TRBD1	once	TGTGCCAGCAGTTGGGGCCATACAGGGGCTGGCCAGTACTTC	CASSWGHTGAGQYF
TRBV7-9	TRBJ2-1	TRBD1	NA	TGTGCCAGCAGCTTAGCAACCGGGACAGGGGGAATGGATGAGCAGTTCTTC	CASSLATGTGGMDEQFF
TRBV5-1	TRBJ2-4	TRBD1	NA	TGCGCCAGCAGCCCGAGGACTTGGGGGACAGGACAAAACATTCAGTACTTC	CASSPRTWGTGQNIQYF
TRBV7-2	TRBJ2-1	TRBD2	few	TGTGCCAGCAGCTTAGAGGTAGGACTAGCTTACAATGAGCAGTTCTTC	CASSLEVGLAYNEQFF
TRBV7-8	TRBJ2-5	NA	NA	TGTGCCAGCAGCCTCAGAAGGCAGGTGAAACGGGAGACCCAGTACTTC	CASSLRRQVKRETQYF
TRBV20-1	TRBJ2-5	TRBD2	NA	TGCAGTGCTAGGAGAACAACTAGCGGGAGAAGTCGGGAGACCCAGTACTTC	CSARRTTSGRSRETQYF
TRBV12-3/TRBV12-4	TRBJ2-7	TRBD1	few	TGTGCCAGCAGCCTAGGGGGACAGGCGGGGTACTTC	CASSLGGQAGYF
TRBV24-1	TRBJ2-5	TRBD1	NA	TGTGCCACCAGTGATAACGGACAGGGTCTAGGGGAGACCCAGTACTTC	CATSDNGQGLGETQYF
TRBV6-2/TRBV6-3	TRBJ2-3	NA	NA	TGTGCCAGCAGAAGAGCTACAGATACGCAGTATTTT	CASRRATDTQYF
TRBV6-5	TRBJ2-7	NA	NA	TGTGCCAGCAGGCCGGACAGAGGCTCCTACAATGAGCAGTACTTC	CASRPDRGSYNEQYF
TRBV4-3	TRBJ1-1	NA	NA	TGCGCCAGCAGCCGGGACATCTCGAACACTGAAGCTTTCTTT	CASSRDISNTEAFF
TRBV9	TRBJ2-1	NA	few	TGTGCCAGCAGCGCCCGGGCGGCAATGGGCAATGAGCAGTTCTTC	CASSARAAMGNEQFF
TRBV12-3/TRBV12-4	TRBJ2-1	NA	NA	TGTGCCAGCAGTTTGAACAGAAACAATGAGCAGTTCTTC	CASSLNRNNEQFF
TRBV6-2/TRBV6-3	TRBJ2-2	NA	NA	TGTGCCAGCAGCTCAATGATACAGGGAAAGCGTGGTCTTCGACCCGGGGAGCTGTTTTTT	CASSSMIQGKRGLRPGELFF
TRBV21-1	TRBJ2-7	NA	NA	TGTGCCAGCAGCCGACTTGCTCCCTCCTACGAGCAGTACTTC	CASSRLAPSYEQYF
TRBV6-5	TRBJ2-1	NA	NA	TGTGCCAGCAGTTACTCGCCCATCCATGAGCAGTTCTTC	CASSYSPIHEQFF
TRBV29-1	TRBJ2-3	NA	NA	TGCAGCGTAGCTTCTAGACTAACCACAGATACGCAGTATTTT	CSVASRLTTDTQYF
TRBV7-3	TRBJ1-1	NA	NA	TGTGCCAGCAGCTTGGACGGGGAAGCTTTCTTT	CASSLDGEAFF
TRBV7-3	TRBJ2-7	TRBD1	NA	TGTGCCAGCAGCCCGTGGGACAGGGGATACGAGCAGTACTTC	CASSPWDRGYEQYF
TRBV6-2/TRBV6-3	TRBJ2-1	NA	once	TGTGCCAGCAGTAGGGACACGGGATGGACCGGGGAGCAGTTCTTC	CASSRDTGWTGEQFF
TRBV4-2	TRBJ2-3	NA	NA	TGTGCCAGCAGCCAAGATGATGGAGATACGCAGTATTTT	CASSQDDGDTQYF
TRBV7-9	TRBJ2-1	TRBD1	few	TGTGCCAGCAGCTTCGGGGACAGGGCCTACAATGAGCAGTTCTTC	CASSFGDRAYNEQFF
TRBV5-4	TRBJ2-3	TRBD2	few	TGTGCCAGCAGCTTGCTACTAGCGGAGTCCACAGATACGCAGTATTTT	CASSLLLAESTDTQYF
TRBV20-1	TRBJ2-3	NA	once	TGCAGTGCTAGAGTAACTCAGAGAAACACAGATACGCAGTATTTT	CSARVTQRNTDTQYF
TRBV29-1	TRBJ2-5	TRBD2	once	TGCAGCGTTAACCAGCGGGGGGACCAAGAGACCCAGTACTTC	CSVNQRGDQETQYF
TRBV29-1	TRBJ2-3	TRBD2	NA	TGCAGCGTACTGACCCGGGGGGGGTTGAATGATACGCAGTATTTT	CSVLTRGGLNDTQYF
TRBV5-1	TRBJ2-5	NA	NA	TGCGCCAGCAGTTCCGGGCAGATCAGAGAGACCCGGTACTTC	CASSSGQIRETRYF
TRBV5-1	TRBJ2-2	NA	NA	TGCGCCAGCAGGGACAGGAGGGAATCCGGGGAGCTGTTTTTT	CASRDRRESGELFF